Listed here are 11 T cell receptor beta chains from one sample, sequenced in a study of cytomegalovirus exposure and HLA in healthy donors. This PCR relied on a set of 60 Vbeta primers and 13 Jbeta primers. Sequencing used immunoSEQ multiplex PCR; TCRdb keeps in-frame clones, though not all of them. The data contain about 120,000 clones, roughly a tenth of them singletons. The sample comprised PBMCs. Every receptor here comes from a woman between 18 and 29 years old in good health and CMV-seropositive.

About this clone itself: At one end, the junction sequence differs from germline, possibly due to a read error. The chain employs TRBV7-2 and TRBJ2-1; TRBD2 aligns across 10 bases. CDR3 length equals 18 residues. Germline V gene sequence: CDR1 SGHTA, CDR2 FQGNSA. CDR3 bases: TGTGCCAACAGCTTAGCGGGAAGCGGGGGGGGCTCCTACAATGAGCAGTTCTTC. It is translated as CANSLAGSGGGSYNEQFF.

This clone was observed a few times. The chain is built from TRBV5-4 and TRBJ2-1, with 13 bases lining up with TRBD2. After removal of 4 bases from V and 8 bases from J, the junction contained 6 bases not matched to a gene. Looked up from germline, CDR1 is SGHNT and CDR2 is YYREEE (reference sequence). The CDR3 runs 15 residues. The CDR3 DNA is TGTGCCAGCAGCCTTGGACTAGCGGGAGTCGATGAGCAGTTCTTC. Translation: CASSLGLAGVDEQFF.

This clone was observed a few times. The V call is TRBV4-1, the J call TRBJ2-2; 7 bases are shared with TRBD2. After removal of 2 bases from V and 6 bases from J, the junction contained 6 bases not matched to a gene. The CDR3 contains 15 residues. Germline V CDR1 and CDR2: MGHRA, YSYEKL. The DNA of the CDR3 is TGCGCCAGCAGCCAATTGTTCAGCGGGGCCGGGGAGCTGTTTTTT. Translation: CASSQLFSGAGELFF.

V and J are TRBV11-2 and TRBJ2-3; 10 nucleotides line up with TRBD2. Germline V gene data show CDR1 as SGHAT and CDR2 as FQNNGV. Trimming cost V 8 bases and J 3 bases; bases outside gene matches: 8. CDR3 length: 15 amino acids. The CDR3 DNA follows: TGTGCCAGCGGGACTAGCGCTAGTAGGACAGATACGCAGTATTTT. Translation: CASGTSASRTDTQYF.

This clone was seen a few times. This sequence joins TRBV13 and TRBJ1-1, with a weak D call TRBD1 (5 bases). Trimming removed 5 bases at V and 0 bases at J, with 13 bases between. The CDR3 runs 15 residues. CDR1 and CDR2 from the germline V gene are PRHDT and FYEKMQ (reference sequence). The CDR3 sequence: CASSTRQIMNTEAFF. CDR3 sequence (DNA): TGTGCCAGCAGCACAAGACAGATCATGAACACTGAAGCTTTCTTT.

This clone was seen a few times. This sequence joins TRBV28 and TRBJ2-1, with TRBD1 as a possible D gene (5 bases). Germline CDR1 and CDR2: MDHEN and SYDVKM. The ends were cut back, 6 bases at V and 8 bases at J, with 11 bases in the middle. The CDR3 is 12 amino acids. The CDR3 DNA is TGTGCCAGCAGCCAAGACAGATATGAGCAGTTCTTC. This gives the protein CASSQDRYEQFF.

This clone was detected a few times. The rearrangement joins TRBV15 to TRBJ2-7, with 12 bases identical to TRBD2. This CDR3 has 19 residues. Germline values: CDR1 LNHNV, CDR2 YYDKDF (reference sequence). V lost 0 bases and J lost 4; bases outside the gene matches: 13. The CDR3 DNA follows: TGTGCCACCAGCAGAGAACACACTAACACTAGCGGGAGGCCGTACGAGCAGTACTTC. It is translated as CATSREHTNTSGRPYEQYF.

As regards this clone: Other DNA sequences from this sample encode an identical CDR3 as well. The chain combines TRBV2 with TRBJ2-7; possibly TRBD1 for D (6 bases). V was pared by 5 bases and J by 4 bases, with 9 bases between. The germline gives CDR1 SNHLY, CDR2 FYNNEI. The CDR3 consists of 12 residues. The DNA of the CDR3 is TGTGCCAGCAGTCGGACAGATTACGAGCAGTACTTC. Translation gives CASSRTDYEQYF. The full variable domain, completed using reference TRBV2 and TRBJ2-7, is EPEVTQTPSHQVTQMGQEVILRCVPISNHLYFYWYRQILGQKVEFLVSFYNNEISEKSEIFDDQFSVERPDGSNFTLKIRSTKLEDSAMYFCASSRTDYEQYFGPGTRLTVT.

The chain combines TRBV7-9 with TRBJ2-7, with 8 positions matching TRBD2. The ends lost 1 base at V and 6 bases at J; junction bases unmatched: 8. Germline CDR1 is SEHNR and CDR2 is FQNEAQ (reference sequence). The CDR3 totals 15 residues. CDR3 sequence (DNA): TGTGCCAGCAGCTTAGTTCTGGGCCTAGCGGGCGAGCAGTACTTC. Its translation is CASSLVLGLAGEQYF.

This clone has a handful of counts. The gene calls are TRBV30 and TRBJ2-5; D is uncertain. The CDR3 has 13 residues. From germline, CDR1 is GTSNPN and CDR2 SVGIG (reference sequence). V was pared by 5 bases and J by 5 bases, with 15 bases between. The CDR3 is CAWALGPTETQYF. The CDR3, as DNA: TGTGCCTGGGCTTTGGGCCCCACCGAGACCCAGTACTTC.

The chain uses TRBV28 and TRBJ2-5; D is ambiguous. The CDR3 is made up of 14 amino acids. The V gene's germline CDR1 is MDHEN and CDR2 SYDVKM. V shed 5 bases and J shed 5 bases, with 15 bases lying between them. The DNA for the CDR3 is TGTGCCAGCAGTCCCGCCCGGAGTGGGGAGACCCAGTACTTC. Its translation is CASSPARSGETQYF.